This T cell receptor (beta chain) was recorded in a study of CD8 T cells in ankylosing spondylitis. Whole-study results and caveats: Blood from ankylosing spondylitis patients appeared to carry a characteristic roughly 8-variant TCR beta motif.

Using its own MiXCR run on the 5' RACE reads, TCRdb lists one record per CDR3 protein. This sample yields 650,000 to 800,000 distinct CDR3 sequences, of which around 17% are seen a single time; roughly a fifth belongs to the top ten. The sample holds a few counts of this clonotype. Its specificity is unknown. V lost 5 bases to trimming and J lost 4 bases; unmatched junction nucleotides: 5. This CDR3 has 16 amino acids. Germline loops: CDR1 MNHNS, CDR2 SASEGT. This rearrangement joins TRBV6-1 to TRBJ2-1, with 13 nucleotides matching TRBD2. The TCR was taken from a male donor with ankylosing spondylitis. Sequencing was done on a sample of blood, either unsorted or a sorted T cell fraction (not recorded which). The CDR3 protein is CASSRWTSGSYNEQFF. CDR3 in DNA: TGTGCCAGCAGTCGCTGGACTAGCGGGAGTTACAATGAGCAGTTCTTC.